The table lists the clone carrying this T cell receptor beta chain with a few counts. Its target is not known. Germline CDR1 is MNHGY and CDR2 is SVAAGI. Trimming took off 3 bases at V and 10 bases at J, with 13 bases between the two ends. The CDR3 has 13 residues. This specimen comes from a study of regulatory T cells in long-lasting Graves disease. General study results and limits: Patients with persistent Graves' had lower TCR diversity than newly diagnosed patients.

Libraries of TCR beta came from iRepertoire HTBI primers plus Arm-PCR of CDR3 regions. TCRdb redid the calling of the multiplex PCR reads with MiXCR, one entry per CDR3 protein. The profile shows about 520,000 distinct CDR3 sequences, 12% of them singletons. Time point specified: newly diagnosed GD, antithyroid drugs for less than 3 months. Making the TCR library involved RNA that had been extracted from PBMCs. These data were also filed under a second study, of T cells in Graves' hyperthyroidism and ophthalmopathy. That work adds: In blood, most of the thyroid clonotypes expanded above 0.001 were also present.

This TCR came from a woman aged 25 to 39 with Graves disease. This sequence joins TRBV6-9 and TRBJ1-5; D ambiguous. The starting material was peripheral blood mononuclear cells (PBMCs), obtained at new diagnosis, from a patient treated with antithyroid drugs. The CDR3 is CASSYSTGRPQHF. The CDR3 DNA is TGTGCCAGCAGTTACTCAACCGGTCGTCCCCAGCATTTT.